Listed below are T cell receptor beta chains from one sample, sequenced in a study of shared clonotypes between healthy human individuals. Libraries were prepared by immunoSEQ multiplex PCR; TCRdb keeps only in-frame clonotypes and omits some of them. The table includes roughly 550,000 clones, just under 97% detected once. Specimen: naive CD8+ T cells sorted from blood. These receptors came from a woman aged 25 to 39 in good health. Both conserved end residues are part of each CDR3. The D gene is left open where the match is weak. Expanded clones are given a class, and other clones once, few, many or no size at all.

V,size,J,D,DNA,CDR3
TRBV2,-,TRBJ1-5,-,TGTGCCAGCAGTGAACTTGGCAGGGCCAATCAGCCCCAGCATTTT,CASSELGRANQPQHF
TRBV19,-,TRBJ1-1,-,TGTGCCACCTTTCAAAATGAAGCTTTCTTT,CATFQNEAFF
TRBV25-1,-,TRBJ2-7,-,TGTGCCAGCAGTGAAGGGGCAGGCTACGAGCAGTACTTC,CASSEGAGYEQYF
TRBV19,-,TRBJ1-4,-,TGTGCCAGTAGGTGGGGGAATGAAAAACTGTTTTTT,CASRWGNEKLFF
TRBV29-1,-,TRBJ2-7,-,TGCAGCGTTGAAGGGGATTCCTACGAGCAGTACTTC,CSVEGDSYEQYF
TRBV27,-,TRBJ1-5,TRBD1,TGTGCCACCAACCCCAGATTCCCAGGTACACCGGGACAGGGCAATCAGCCCCAGCATTTT,CATNPRFPGTPGQGNQPQHF
TRBV5-4,-,TRBJ2-7,-,TGTGCCAGCAGTTTAACGCGGACGGGGGGCCTTAGTCGATCCTACGAGCAGTACTTC,CASSLTRTGGLSRSYEQYF
TRBV6-6,-,TRBJ2-7,-,TGTGCCAGCAGTTACTCCGACTACGAGCAGTACTTC,CASSYSDYEQYF
TRBV10-3,-,TRBJ2-5,-,TGTGCCATCAGTGAAATCAGCCGGGGGACCCAGTACTTC,CAISEISRGTQYF
TRBV28,-,TRBJ1-5,-,TGTGCCAGCTTGCCCTACCGATTGCTCAATAGCAATCAGCCCCAGCATTTT,CASLPYRLLNSNQPQHF
TRBV7-8,-,TRBJ2-1,-,TGTGCCAGCAGCTCGATCGGGGGCTCCTACAATGAGCAGTTCTTC,CASSSIGGSYNEQFF
TRBV27,-,TRBJ2-2,-,TGTGCCAGCAGTTTATACGGCGACCTCACCGGGGAGCTGTTTTTT,CASSLYGDLTGELFF
TRBV7-9,-,TRBJ2-7,TRBD1,TGTGCCAGCAGCTCTTTGACAGGGATCTCCTACGAGCAGTACTTC,CASSSLTGISYEQYF
TRBV28,-,TRBJ2-1,TRBD2,TGTGCCAGCAGTTGGGGGAGCGGGGACTACAATGAGCAGTTCTTC,CASSWGSGDYNEQFF
TRBV10-2,-,TRBJ2-7,-,TGCGCCAGCAGCCTCCGGGACTTTCCTTACGAGCAGTACTTC,CASSLRDFPYEQYF
TRBV27,once,TRBJ2-3,-,TGTGCCAGCACCTCCTTGGGTGGGGGGAACACAGATACGCAGTATTTT,CASTSLGGGNTDTQYF
TRBV7-8,-,TRBJ2-1,-,TGTGCCAGCAGCTTAGCGCTGGGCGAGAAACCCAATGAGCAGTTCTTC,CASSLALGEKPNEQFF
TRBV2,-,TRBJ1-5,-,TGTGCCAGCTCGGTCCGGTTTGCGAGCAATCAGCCCCAGCATTTT,CASSVRFASNQPQHF
TRBV10-1,-,TRBJ1-3,-,TGCGCCAGCAATTTACAGGGAGAGGTACACACCATATATTTT,CASNLQGEVHTIYF
TRBV6-5,-,TRBJ1-1,-,TGTGCCAGCAGTTCACAAATGAACACTGAAGCTTTCTTT,CASSSQMNTEAFF
TRBV27,-,TRBJ2-7,-,TGTGCCAGCAGTTTAGGGTCAGGTAACTACGAGCAGTACTTC,CASSLGSGNYEQYF
TRBV5-4,-,TRBJ1-1,-,TGTGCCAGCAGCTTTATGGGATCCACTGAAGCTTTCTTT,CASSFMGSTEAFF
TRBV7-9,-,TRBJ2-5,-,TGTGCCAGCAGCTTACCTAGCGTTCAAGAGACCCAGTACTTC,CASSLPSVQETQYF
TRBV19,-,TRBJ2-7,TRBD2,TGTGCCAGTAGTATAGACGTAGGACTAGCGGGAGGTGCCTACGAGCAGTACTTC,CASSIDVGLAGGAYEQYF
TRBV28,-,TRBJ1-1,TRBD1,TGTGCCAGCAGTTTAGTTTTGGGACAGGGGACTGAAGCTTTCTTT,CASSLVLGQGTEAFF
TRBV4-2,-,TRBJ2-1,TRBD1,TGTGCCAGCAGCCAAGACGCCCCGGGACAGGTATACAATGAGCAGTTCTTC,CASSQDAPGQVYNEQFF
TRBV7-9,-,TRBJ2-7,TRBD2,TGTGCCAGCAGCTTCCCCCAGGCTAGCGGACTCTACGAGCAGTACTTC,CASSFPQASGLYEQYF
TRBV21-1,-,TRBJ1-1,-,TGTGCCAGCAGAAAGGTCCCCAGCGGGCCTGAAGCTTTCTTT,CASRKVPSGPEAFF
TRBV29-1,-,TRBJ2-1,-,TGCAGCGTTGATTTAGCCGGCAATGAGCAGTTCTTC,CSVDLAGNEQFF
TRBV27,-,TRBJ2-3,-,TGTGCCAGCAGTTTTGACGATACGCAGTATTTT,CASSFDDTQYF
TRBV9,-,TRBJ2-5,-,TGTGCCAGCAGCGCGGACGGAGGGGGCGGAGAGACCCAGTACTTC,CASSADGGGGETQYF
TRBV5-1,-,TRBJ1-2,-,TGCGCCAGCAGCTTGTCGGGACGCCACGCCTCTAACTATGGCTACACCTTC,CASSLSGRHASNYGYTF
TRBV14,-,TRBJ2-7,TRBD1,TGTGCCAGCAGCCAAGACCCTGGTCCAGGGGGCTACGAGCAGTACTTC,CASSQDPGPGGYEQYF
TRBV19,-,TRBJ2-7,-,TGTGCCAGTAGTCCCGTCGTCGGCCGAAGCTCCTACGAGCAGTACTTC,CASSPVVGRSSYEQYF
TRBV27,-,TRBJ2-3,TRBD2,TGTGCCAGCAGTTTATCCTTCCTAGCGGGCGACCTTCTAACAGATACGCAGTATTTT,CASSLSFLAGDLLTDTQYF
TRBV9,-,TRBJ1-1,-,TGTGCCAGCAGCGGCGGGACAAGGACCTTGAACACTGAAGCTTTCTTT,CASSGGTRTLNTEAFF
TRBV7-8,-,TRBJ2-1,TRBD2,TGTGCCAGCAGCCCTCTAGCGGGTGGCTCCTACAATGAGCAGTTCTTC,CASSPLAGGSYNEQFF
TRBV11-2,-,TRBJ2-7,TRBD1,TGTGCCAGCAGCCTCGGACAGGGGGCTGGCGAGCAGTACTTC,CASSLGQGAGEQYF
TRBV28,-,TRBJ2-7,TRBD1,TGTGCCAGCAGTTACCCCCGGGACAGGGCCCTAAGCTCCTACGAGCAGTACTTC,CASSYPRDRALSSYEQYF
TRBV27,-,TRBJ2-7,-,TGTGCCAGCAGTTTATCGGAGAGTCGGTTCTCCTACGAGCAGTACTTC,CASSLSESRFSYEQYF
TRBV7-2,-,TRBJ2-5,TRBD2,TGTGCCAGCAGCTTACGGGACTACCGACAAGAGACCCAGTACTTC,CASSLRDYRQETQYF
TRBV7-2,-,TRBJ1-5,-,TGTGCCAGCAGCTGGTCCTGGGGCAATCAGCCCCAGCATTTT,CASSWSWGNQPQHF